The source of this T cell receptor (beta chain) is a study of monozygotic twins with inflammatory bowel disease. As for this clonotype: Its antigen remains unidentified.

TCRdb re-called the 5' RACE reads; one entry per CDR3 protein, DNA not given. The data show 300,000 to 400,000 distinct CDR3 sequences, and the top ten clones hold around 2%. Researchers isolated total RNA from whole blood without sorting T cells. The CDR3 has 16 amino acids. CDR1 SGHKS and CDR2 YYEKEE come from the germline V gene (reference sequence). Study results and limitations: Patient-to-patient differences in immunosuppressive treatment may have added variability to the repertoires. Whereas healthy co-twins had higher TCRbeta diversity (inverse Simpson), IBD patients had lower diversity.

The TCR sequence derives from a human donor with ulcerative colitis or Crohn's disease, or a healthy co-twin of an affected twin (not recorded which). Sequencing was performed on blood. The V and J genes are TRBV5-5 and TRBJ2-2; as DNA is missing, the TRBD1 call by TCRdb cannot be tested. The CDR3 loop is CASSFGQGRYTGELFF.